One sample yielded the 9 T cell receptor beta chains listed below, sequenced in a study of blood T cells in healthy people across ages. Together with a sample-barcoded 5' primer, a J-beta primer mix was included in a second PCR lasting about 6 to 11 cycles. TCRdb fed the 5' RACE reads into MiXCR, producing one record per CDR3 protein. The table includes around 850,000 distinct CDR3 sequences, about 34% detected once. Sequenced: blood. These receptors were collected from a man younger than 35 in good health.

This clonotype showed up just a few times. V is TRBV20-1 and J is TRBJ2-7; 7 bases align to TRBD1. Germline trimming cut 2 bases from V and 4 bases from J; bases unmatched to any gene: 8. The CDR3 totals 14 residues. Per the germline V gene, CDR1 is DFQATT and CDR2 is SNEGSKA (reference sequence). In DNA form, the CDR3 reads TGCAGTGCTAGATCGGGACAGACCCTATACGAGCAGTACTTC. It yields the protein CSARSGQTLYEQYF.

This clonotype was seen at least ten times. The chain is built from TRBV2 and TRBJ2-5; 8 bases map to TRBD2. V was pared by 7 bases and J by 3 bases, with 7 bases of the junction left unmatched. The CDR3 loop spans 14 amino acids. Germline V gene sequence: CDR1 SNHLY, CDR2 FYNNEI. As DNA, the CDR3 is TGTGCCAGCACCCTGTTAGCGGGGAAAGAGACCCAGTACTTC. It translates to CASTLLAGKETQYF.

This clonotype was seen repeatedly, ten times or more. The gene calls are TRBV12-3 or TRBV12-4 and TRBJ2-1; the D is unclear. V lost 4 bases, J lost 0 bases, and 13 bases lay in between. The CDR3 is made up of 16 amino acids. The CDR3 nucleotides read TGTGCCAGCAGTTCCCCCGGCGAGAGCTCCTACAATGAGCAGTTCTTC. Translating gives CASSSPGESSYNEQFF.

This clonotype occurred many times. V gene TRBV9 combines with J gene TRBJ2-7; tentative D call: TRBD2 (5 bases). CDR3 length equals 14 residues. CDR1 is SGDLS, CDR2 YYNGEE, per germline. Trimming removed 2 bases at V and 0 bases at J, with 9 bases between. The CDR3 loop reads CASSVGSSSYEQYF. CDR3 DNA sequence: TGTGCCAGCAGCGTGGGGAGCAGCTCCTACGAGCAGTACTTC.

This clonotype was counted at least ten times. The V and J genes are TRBV5-1 and TRBJ2-1; 8 nucleotides align to TRBD2. V shed 3 bases, J shed 1 base, and the junction held 6 bases outside the gene matches. Germline-derived CDR1 and CDR2 are SGHRS and YFSETQ. The CDR3 runs 16 residues. The CDR3 sequence: CASSSAGGGSYNEQFF. The CDR3 DNA sequence: TGCGCCAGCAGCTCTGCGGGCGGGGGGTCCTACAATGAGCAGTTCTTC.

The gene calls are TRBV29-1 and TRBJ1-1, with D unclear. This CDR3 is built from 14 residues. Trimming cost V 1 base and J 5 bases, with 14 bases left between them. Germline V lookup: CDR1 SQVTM, CDR2 ANQGSEA. The CDR3 spells CSVEVMSRTTEAFF. Written as DNA, the CDR3 is TGCAGCGTTGAAGTTATGAGCCGAACAACTGAAGCTTTCTTT.

In its sample, this clonotype was seen once. This chain links TRBV20-1 with TRBJ2-5; 7 bases are shared with TRBD1. J gave up 11 bases and V 6 bases, and 15 bases lay outside the gene matches. CDR1 DFQATT and CDR2 SNEGSKA come from the germline V gene (reference sequence). The CDR3 is made up of 13 amino acids. The CDR3 sequence is CSASGQVRNEQYF. CDR3 coding DNA: TGCAGTGCCTCTGGACAGGTTCGGAATGAGCAGTACTTC.

The chain carries TRBV2 and TRBJ1-1; 7 nucleotides match TRBD1. The CDR3 has 15 amino acids. Germline V gene lookup returns CDR1 SNHLY and CDR2 FYNNEI. V dropped 5 bases and J dropped 2; count of bases not matched to a gene: 8. This CDR3 is CASSSKTGTNTEAFF. The CDR3 DNA reads TGTGCCAGCAGTTCCAAGACAGGGACTAACACTGAAGCTTTCTTT.

In the case of this clonotype: The junction shows a germline mismatch at one end, possibly a read error. The V gene is TRBV14, the J gene TRBJ2-3; the D gene could be TRBD1 or TRBD2 (5 bases each). The CDR3 loop spans 13 amino acids. Germline V gene data show CDR1 as SGHDN and CDR2 as FVKESK. The CDR3 DNA is TGTGCCAGCAGCCAGGGGACGACAGATATGCAGTATTTT. Translation: CASSQGTTDMQYF.